Following are 9 T cell receptor beta chains from one sample sequenced in a study of T-cell reconstitution after alpha-beta-depleted transplantation in children listed by TCRdb under 2016. The library was prepared using PCR. TCRdb records Illumina HiSeq 2500 as the sequencer. TCR libraries were prepared with molecular barcoding, using unique molecular identifiers to normalize TCRbeta repertoire quantification. Clones were called with MiXCR by TCRdb after fastp trimmed the public reads at Q25, and only in-frame beta chains were retained. Rows with one shared CDR3 protein collapse into an entry with the most common genes and DNA. For this sample the table gives 500,000 to 600,000 distinct CDR3 sequences, of which around 17% were detected only once. The ten largest account for approximately 3% of the sample. This specimen consisted of PBMCs from the stem cell graft donor, obtained from the stem cell graft. The receptor source for this set is a human donor who donated a stem cell graft to a child with acute lymphoblastic leukemia.

The chain joins TRBV6-1 to TRBJ2-2; 7 bases align to TRBD2. Germline CDR1 MNHNS, CDR2 SASEGT. V dropped 8 bases and J dropped 0; count of bases not matched to a gene: 12. CDR3 length: 17 residues. The CDR3, as DNA: TGTGCCAGCGATGCGGCTAGCGGACCTCCGAACACCGGGGAGCTGTTTTTT. Protein sequence: CASDAASGPPNTGELFF.

This clonotype was counted only a few times. The chain joins TRBV14 to TRBJ2-2, with 9 bases aligning to TRBD1. CDR1 is SGHDN, CDR2 FVKESK, per germline. The CDR3 covers 15 residues. V was clipped by 4 bases and J by 6 bases; unmatched bases: 6. The DNA of the CDR3 is TGTGCCAGCAGCCTTTTACAGGGGGCATCCGGGGAGCTGTTTTTT. It yields the protein CASSLLQGASGELFF.

V and J are TRBV5-1 and TRBJ2-2; 13 nucleotides line up with TRBD2. The CDR3 totals 21 residues. CDR1 and CDR2 (germline): SGHRS, YFSETQ. The V and J ends lost 2 bases and 1 base, in that order; junction bases with no gene match: 14. CDR3 residues: CASSFIFPTSGRVLNTGELFF. Written as DNA, the CDR3 is TGCGCCAGCAGCTTCATATTTCCAACTAGCGGGAGGGTACTGAACACCGGGGAGCTGTTTTTT.

This clonotype was seen ten or more times. V gene TRBV7-3 combines with J gene TRBJ2-1, with 7 bases aligning to TRBD2. The CDR3 runs to 15 residues. V was pared by 1 base and J by 9 bases, with 9 bases of the junction left unmatched. Germline V lookup: CDR1 SGHTA, CDR2 FQGTGA. The CDR3 DNA is TGTGCCAGCAGCTTAATCGGCGGGAGAGGCAGTGAGCAGTTCTTC. Translating it yields CASSLIGGRGSEQFF.

Only a few counts were recorded for this clonotype. The rearrangement uses TRBV7-6 and TRBJ2-7; 10 bases match TRBD1. V shed 1 base and J 4 bases; nucleotides not matched to a gene: 4. The CDR3 has 15 residues. The germline V gene has CDR1 SGHVS and CDR2 FNYEAQ. The CDR3 region is CASSLETGGGYEQYF. The DNA of the CDR3 is TGTGCCAGCAGCTTAGAGACAGGGGGCGGGTACGAGCAGTACTTC.

This rearrangement joins TRBV12-3 or TRBV12-4 to TRBJ1-1; no clear D gene. Deletions cut 8 bases from V and 1 base from J, with 14 bases between. The CDR3 loop spans 14 amino acids. Here the CDR3 reads CASWRTAGNTEAFF. In nucleotides, the CDR3 is TGTGCCAGCTGGAGGACTGCGGGGAACACTGAAGCTTTCTTT.

This chain uses TRBV29-1 with TRBJ1-1; 7 nucleotides match TRBD1. V lost 6 bases and J lost 6; bases outside the gene matches: 13. Germline V gene lookup returns CDR1 SQVTM and CDR2 ANQGSEA. The CDR3 totals 14 residues. The CDR3 region is CSVRTGQSISEAFF. The CDR3 nucleotides are TGCAGCGTGCGCACGGGACAGTCCATCTCTGAAGCTTTCTTT.

The J gene is TRBJ2-3, the V gene TRBV24-1; 10 bases are a match to TRBD1. The CDR3 extends over 13 amino acids. Germline CDR1 KGHDR, CDR2 SFDVKD. Losses at the gene ends were 8 bases for V and 4 bases for J; bases not matched to a gene: 2. CDR3 in DNA: TGTGCCACCAAGACAGGGGGCGCAGATACGCAGTATTTT. As protein: CATKTGGADTQYF.

This clonotype appeared many times. The chain uses TRBV5-6 and TRBJ1-1; TRBD1 might be the D (5 bases). Trimming left V 0 bases short and J 4 bases short, with 10 bases between. From germline, CDR1 is SGHDT and CDR2 YYEEEE. The CDR3 runs 14 residues. In DNA, the CDR3 is TGTGCCAGCAGCTTGGGGTTCGGGGGCACTGAAGCTTTCTTT. Translating it yields CASSLGFGGTEAFF. Complete variable domain (other parts from reference TRBV5-6 and TRBJ1-1): DAGVTQSPTHLIKTRGQQVTLRCSPKSGHDTVSWYQQALGQGPQFIFQYYEEEERQRGNFPDRFSGHQFPNYSSELNVNALLLGDSALYLCASSLGFGGTEAFFGQGTRLTVV.